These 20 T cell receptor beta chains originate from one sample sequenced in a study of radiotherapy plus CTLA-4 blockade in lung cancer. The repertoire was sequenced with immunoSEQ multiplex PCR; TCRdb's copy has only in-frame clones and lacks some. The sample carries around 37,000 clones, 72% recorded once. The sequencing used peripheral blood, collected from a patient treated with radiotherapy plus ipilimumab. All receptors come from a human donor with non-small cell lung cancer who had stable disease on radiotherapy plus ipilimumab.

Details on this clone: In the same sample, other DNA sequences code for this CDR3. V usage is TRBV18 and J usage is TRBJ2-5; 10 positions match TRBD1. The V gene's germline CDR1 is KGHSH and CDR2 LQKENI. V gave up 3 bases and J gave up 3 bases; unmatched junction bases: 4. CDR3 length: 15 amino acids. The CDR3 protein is CASSPGDRGEETQYF. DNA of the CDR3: TGTGCCAGCTCACCGGGGGACAGGGGTGAAGAGACCCAGTACTTC. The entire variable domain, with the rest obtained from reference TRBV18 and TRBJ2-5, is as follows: NAGVMQNPRHLVRRRGQEARLRCSPMKGHSHVYWYRQLPEEGLKFMVYLQKENIIDESGMPKERFSAEFPKEGPSILRIQQVVRGDSAAYFCASSPGDRGEETQYFGPGTRLLVL.

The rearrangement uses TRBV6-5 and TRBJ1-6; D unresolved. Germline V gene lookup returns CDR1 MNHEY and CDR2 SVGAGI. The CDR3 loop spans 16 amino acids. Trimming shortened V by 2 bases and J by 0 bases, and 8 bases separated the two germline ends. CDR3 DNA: TGTGCCAGCAGTTACCACAGCAACTCCTATAATTCACCCCTCCACTTT. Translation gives CASSYHSNSYNSPLHF.

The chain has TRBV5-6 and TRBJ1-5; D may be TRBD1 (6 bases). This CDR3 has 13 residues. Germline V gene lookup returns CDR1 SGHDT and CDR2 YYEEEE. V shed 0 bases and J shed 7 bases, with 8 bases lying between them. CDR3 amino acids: CASSLGRGQPQHF. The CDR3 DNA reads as TGTGCCAGCAGCTTGGGCAGGGGACAGCCCCAGCATTTT. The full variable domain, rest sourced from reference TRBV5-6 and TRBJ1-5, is DAGVTQSPTHLIKTRGQQVTLRCSPKSGHDTVSWYQQALGQGPQFIFQYYEEEERQRGNFPDRFSGHQFPNYSSELNVNALLLGDSALYLCASSLGRGQPQHFGDGTRLSIL.

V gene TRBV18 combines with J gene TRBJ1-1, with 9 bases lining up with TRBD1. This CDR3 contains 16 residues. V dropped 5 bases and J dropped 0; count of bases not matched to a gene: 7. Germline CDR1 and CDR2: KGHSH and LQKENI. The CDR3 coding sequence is TGTGCCAGCTCATCCGGGACAGGGAACCTGAACACTGAAGCTTTCTTT. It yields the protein CASSSGTGNLNTEAFF.

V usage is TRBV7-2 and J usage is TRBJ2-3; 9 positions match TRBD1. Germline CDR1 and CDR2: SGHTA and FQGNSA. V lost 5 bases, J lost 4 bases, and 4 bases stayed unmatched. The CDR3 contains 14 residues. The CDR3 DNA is TGTGCCAGCAGCCGAAACAGGGGGCCAGATACGCAGTATTTT. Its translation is CASSRNRGPDTQYF.

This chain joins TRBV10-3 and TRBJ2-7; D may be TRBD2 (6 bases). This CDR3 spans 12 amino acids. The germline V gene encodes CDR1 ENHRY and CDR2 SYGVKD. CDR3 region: CAAGRQTYEQYF. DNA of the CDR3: TGTGCGGCCGGGAGACAGACCTACGAGCAGTACTTC.

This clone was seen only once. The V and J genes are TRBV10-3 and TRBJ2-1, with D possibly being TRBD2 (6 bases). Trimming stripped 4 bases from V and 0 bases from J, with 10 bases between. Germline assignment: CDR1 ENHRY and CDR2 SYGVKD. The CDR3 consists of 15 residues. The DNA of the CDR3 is TGTGCCATCAGTGTAGGAGGGAGCTCCTACAATGAGCAGTTCTTC. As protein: CAISVGGSSYNEQFF.

For the CDR3, the DNA is TGTGCCAGCAGCGGCAGGGTCGGTGAGCAGTTCTTC. Translation: CASSGRVGEQFF. V gene TRBV2 combines with J gene TRBJ2-1; weak D call: TRBD1 (5 bases). CDR1 SNHLY and CDR2 FYNNEI come from the germline V gene. V lost 6 bases and J 9 bases, leaving 12 bases between the germline ends. The CDR3 contains 12 residues.

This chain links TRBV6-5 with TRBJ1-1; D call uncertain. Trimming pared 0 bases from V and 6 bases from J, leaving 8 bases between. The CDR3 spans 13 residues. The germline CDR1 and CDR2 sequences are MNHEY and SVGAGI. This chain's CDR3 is CASSYSNGAEAFF. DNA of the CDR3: TGTGCCAGCAGTTACTCGAACGGAGCTGAAGCTTTCTTT.

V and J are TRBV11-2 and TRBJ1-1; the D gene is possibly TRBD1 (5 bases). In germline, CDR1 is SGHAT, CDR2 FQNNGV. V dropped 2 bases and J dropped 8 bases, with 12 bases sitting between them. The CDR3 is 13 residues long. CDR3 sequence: CASSLSDRGEAFF. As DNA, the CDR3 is TGTGCCAGCAGCTTATCTGATCGGGGGGAAGCTTTCTTT.

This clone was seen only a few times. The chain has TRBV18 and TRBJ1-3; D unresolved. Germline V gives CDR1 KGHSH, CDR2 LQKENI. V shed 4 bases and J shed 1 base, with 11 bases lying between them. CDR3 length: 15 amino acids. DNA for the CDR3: TGTGCCAGCTCACTATTAGAGGGATCTGGAAACACCATATATTTT. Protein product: CASSLLEGSGNTIYF.

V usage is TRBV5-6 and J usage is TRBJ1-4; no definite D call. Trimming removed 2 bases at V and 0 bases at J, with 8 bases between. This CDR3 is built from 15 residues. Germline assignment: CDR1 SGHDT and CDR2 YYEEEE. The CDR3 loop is CASSLSPTTNEKLFF. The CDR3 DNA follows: TGTGCCAGCAGCTTATCCCCTACAACTAATGAAAAACTGTTTTTT.

The CDR3 spells CASSYPSTYEQYF. CDR3 nucleotides: TGTGCCAGCAGTTACCCTAGTACCTACGAGCAGTACTTC. This chain uses TRBV6-5 with TRBJ2-7; no clear D gene. V was trimmed by 2 bases and J by 2 bases, leaving 7 bases between them. Germline assignment: CDR1 MNHEY and CDR2 SVGAGI. The CDR3 covers 13 residues.

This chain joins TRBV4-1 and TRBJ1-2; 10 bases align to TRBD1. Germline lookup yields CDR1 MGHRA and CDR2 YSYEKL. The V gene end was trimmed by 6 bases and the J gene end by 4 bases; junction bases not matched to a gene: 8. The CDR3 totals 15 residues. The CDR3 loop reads CASSQTGGASYGYTF. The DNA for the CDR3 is TGCGCCAGCAGTCAGACAGGGGGCGCCTCCTATGGCTACACCTTC.

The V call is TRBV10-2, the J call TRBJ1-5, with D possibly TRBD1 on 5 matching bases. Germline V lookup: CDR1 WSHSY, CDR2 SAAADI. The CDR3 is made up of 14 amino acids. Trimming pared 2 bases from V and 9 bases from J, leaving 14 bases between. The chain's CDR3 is CASSEDRGIRPQHF. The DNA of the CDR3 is TGCGCCAGCAGTGAGGACAGAGGAATAAGGCCCCAGCATTTT.

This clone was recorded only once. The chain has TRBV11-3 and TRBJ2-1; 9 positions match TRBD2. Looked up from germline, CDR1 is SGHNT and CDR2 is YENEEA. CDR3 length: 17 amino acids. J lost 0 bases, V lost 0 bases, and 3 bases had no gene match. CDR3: CASSLDRGGASYNEQFF. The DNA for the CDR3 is TGTGCCAGCAGCTTAGATCGCGGGGGGGCCTCCTACAATGAGCAGTTCTTC.

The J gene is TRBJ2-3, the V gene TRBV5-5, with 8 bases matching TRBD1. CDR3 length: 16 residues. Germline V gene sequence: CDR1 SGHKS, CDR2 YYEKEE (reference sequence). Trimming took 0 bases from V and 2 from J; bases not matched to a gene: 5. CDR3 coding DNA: TGTGCCAGCAGCTTGGGGACAGGGAGATCCACAGATACGCAGTATTTT. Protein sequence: CASSLGTGRSTDTQYF.

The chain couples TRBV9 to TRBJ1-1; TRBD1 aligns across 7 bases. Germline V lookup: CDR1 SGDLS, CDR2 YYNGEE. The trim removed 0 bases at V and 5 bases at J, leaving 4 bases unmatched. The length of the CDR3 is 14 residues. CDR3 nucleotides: TGTGCCAGCAGCGTAGATCCAGGGGGAACTGAAGCTTTCTTT. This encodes CASSVDPGGTEAFF. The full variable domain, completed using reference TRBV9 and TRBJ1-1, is DSGVTQTPKHLITATGQRVTLRCSPRSGDLSVYWYQQSLDQGLQFLIQYYNGEERAKGNILERFSAQQFPDLHSELNLSSLELGDSALYFCASSVDPGGTEAFFGQGTRLTVV.

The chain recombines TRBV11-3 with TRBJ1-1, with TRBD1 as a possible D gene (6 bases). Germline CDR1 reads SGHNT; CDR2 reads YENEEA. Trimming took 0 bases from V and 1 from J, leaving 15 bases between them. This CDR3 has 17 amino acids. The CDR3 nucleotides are TGTGCCAGCAGCTTAGAAGGGACGGGGGGCAGGAACACTGAAGCTTTCTTT. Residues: CASSLEGTGGRNTEAFF.

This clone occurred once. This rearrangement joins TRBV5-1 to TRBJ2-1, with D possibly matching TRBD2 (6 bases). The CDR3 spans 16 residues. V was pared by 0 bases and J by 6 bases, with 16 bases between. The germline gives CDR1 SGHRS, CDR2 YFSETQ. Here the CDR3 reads CASSLGGGKFFNEQFF. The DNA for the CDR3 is TGCGCCAGCAGCTTGGGTGGAGGGAAATTCTTCAATGAGCAGTTCTTC.